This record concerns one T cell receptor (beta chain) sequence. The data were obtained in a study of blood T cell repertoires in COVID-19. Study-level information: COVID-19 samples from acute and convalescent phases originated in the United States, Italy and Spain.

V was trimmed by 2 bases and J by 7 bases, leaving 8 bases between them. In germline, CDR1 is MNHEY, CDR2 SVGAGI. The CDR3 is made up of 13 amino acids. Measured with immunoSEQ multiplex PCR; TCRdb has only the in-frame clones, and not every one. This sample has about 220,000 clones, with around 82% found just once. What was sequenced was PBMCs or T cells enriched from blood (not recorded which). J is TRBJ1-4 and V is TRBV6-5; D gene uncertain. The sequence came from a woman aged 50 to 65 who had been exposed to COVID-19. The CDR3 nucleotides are TGTGCCAGCAGTTACCTAGCGGGTGAAAAACTGTTTTTT. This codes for CASSYLAGEKLFF.